This TCR beta chain was captured in a study of blood T cell repertoires in COVID-19. Some clones are missing from TCRdb's copy, which holds only in-frame ones; the method was immunoSEQ multiplex PCR. The repertoire holds around 250,000 clones, with approximately 85% as singletons. Recruits, aged about 18 to 100 years, lived in some 25 US areas. The CDR3 loop spans 15 amino acids. V was clipped by 5 bases and J by 7 bases; unmatched bases: 9. Germline V gene lookup returns CDR1 SGHNT and CDR2 YENEEA. The specimen sequenced was PBMCs or T cells enriched from blood (not recorded which). The chain joins TRBV11-3 to TRBJ2-1, with 9 bases lining up with TRBD2. This clonotype originated in a woman in her forties or fifties who had recovered from COVID-19. CDR3 in amino acids: CASSDRREGLNEQFF. The CDR3 nucleotides are TGTGCCAGCAGCGACAGGCGGGAGGGCTTAAATGAGCAGTTCTTC.